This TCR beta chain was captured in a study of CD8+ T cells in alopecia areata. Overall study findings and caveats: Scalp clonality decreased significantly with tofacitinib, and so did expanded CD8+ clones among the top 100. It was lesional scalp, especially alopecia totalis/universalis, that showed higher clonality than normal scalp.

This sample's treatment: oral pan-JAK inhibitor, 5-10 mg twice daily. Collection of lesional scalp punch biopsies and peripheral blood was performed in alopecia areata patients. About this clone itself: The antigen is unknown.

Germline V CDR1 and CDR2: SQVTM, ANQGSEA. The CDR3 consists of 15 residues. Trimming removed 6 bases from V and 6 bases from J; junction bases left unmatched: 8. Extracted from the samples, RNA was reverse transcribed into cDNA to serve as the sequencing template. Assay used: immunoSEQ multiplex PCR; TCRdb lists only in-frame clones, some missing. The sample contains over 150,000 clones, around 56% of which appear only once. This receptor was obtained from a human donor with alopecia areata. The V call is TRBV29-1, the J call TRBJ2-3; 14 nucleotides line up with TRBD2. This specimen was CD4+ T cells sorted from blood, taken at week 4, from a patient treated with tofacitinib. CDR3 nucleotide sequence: TGCAGCGTCCACGGACTAGCGGGAGGCTCGGATACGCAGTATTTT. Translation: CSVHGLAGGSDTQYF.